One sample yielded the 20 T cell receptor beta chains listed below, sequenced in a study of response to subunit inactivated influenza vaccine. TCRdb re-called the RT-PCR reads through MiXCR, storing one row per CDR3 protein. The sample holds 630,000 or so distinct CDR3 sequences, 15% to 18% seen once. This specimen consisted of PBMCs from blood, obtained 11 to 12 days after vaccination. Source of these receptors: a middle-aged man who received an inactivated influenza vaccine.

This chain uses TRBV24-1 with TRBJ2-2; D is undetermined. Germline lookup yields CDR1 KGHDR and CDR2 SFDVKD. V was trimmed by 0 bases and J by 6 bases, leaving 4 bases between them. This CDR3 comprises 13 residues. CDR3 amino acids: CATSDLNPGELFF. CDR3 bases: TGTGCCACCAGTGATTTGAATCCCGGGGAGCTGTTTTTT.

This clonotype was seen a handful of times. V and J are TRBV20-1 and TRBJ2-5; D ambiguous. Germline V gene lookup returns CDR1 DFQATT and CDR2 SNEGSKA (reference sequence). The CDR3 runs to 13 residues. Deletions cut 0 bases from V and 0 bases from J, with 5 bases between. The CDR3 DNA is TGCAGTGCTAGAGAGGGCCACCAAGAGACCCAGTACTTC. Its translation is CSAREGHQETQYF.

This clonotype was counted only a few times. For the CDR3, the DNA is TGTGCCAGCAGCCCCAGAGAAGGACAGGGAGGGTACGAGCAGTACTTC. Its translation: CASSPREGQGGYEQYF. The chain couples TRBV12-3 or TRBV12-4 to TRBJ2-7; a possible D gene is TRBD1 (8 bases). CDR3 length equals 16 residues. V lost 6 bases to trimming and J lost 4 bases, with 22 bases between them.

The V gene is TRBV5-1, the J gene TRBJ2-1, with 9 positions matching TRBD1. The CDR3 is 15 amino acids. Germline V CDR1 and CDR2: SGHRS, YFSETQ. The ends lost 4 bases at V and 7 bases at J; junction bases unmatched: 9. The CDR3 coding sequence is TGCGCCAGCAGCGTTTGGGGACAGGGACCGAATGAGCAGTTCTTC. Its protein product is CASSVWGQGPNEQFF.

The chain employs TRBV6-2 or TRBV6-3 and TRBJ1-1, with a tentative D call TRBD1 (5 bases). Trimming left V 5 bases short and J 10 bases short, with 20 bases between. Germline V gene sequence: CDR1 MNHEY, CDR2 SVGEGT. The CDR3 is 14 amino acids. Written as DNA, the CDR3 is TGTGCCAGCAGTCGCGCGGACCGATCGAGGGGAGCTTTCTTT. Translating gives CASSRADRSRGAFF.

This clonotype came up a few times. The CDR3 sequence: CASSQGQDQPQHF. CDR3 nucleotide sequence: TGTGCCAGCAGTCAGGGGCAGGATCAGCCCCAGCATTTT. V usage is TRBV2 and J usage is TRBJ1-5, with D possibly TRBD1 on 6 matching bases. V dropped 5 bases and J dropped 5 bases, with 10 bases sitting between them. Per the germline V gene, CDR1 is SNHLY and CDR2 is FYNNEI. CDR3 length equals 13 residues.

J is TRBJ2-7 and V is TRBV29-1; D not resolved. V was shortened by 2 bases and J by 3 bases, with 11 bases between the two germline ends. Germline-derived CDR1 and CDR2 are SQVTM and ANQGSEA. This CDR3 has 13 residues. Here the CDR3 reads CSVETTVDYEQYF. The CDR3, as DNA: TGCAGCGTTGAAACGACGGTAGACTACGAGCAGTACTTC.

V and J are TRBV4-2 and TRBJ2-1; the match to TRBD2 covers 13 bases. The CDR3 runs to 20 residues. With 0 bases clipped from V and 6 bases from J, the junction kept 14 bases outside the gene matches. Germline-derived CDR1 and CDR2 are LGHNA and YNFKEQ. As DNA, the CDR3 is TGTGCCAGCAGCCAAGATAGGGGCGGACTAGCGGGAGTGATAGGCAATGAGCAGTTCTTC. Amino acids: CASSQDRGGLAGVIGNEQFF.

This chain uses TRBV28 with TRBJ1-1, with TRBD1 as a possible D gene (5 bases). CDR3 length: 12 residues. Germline CDR1 reads MDHEN; CDR2 reads SYDVKM. Deletions cut 6 bases from V and 13 bases from J, with 18 bases between. The CDR3 protein is CASSGTSPMGFF. The CDR3 DNA reads as TGTGCCAGCAGCGGGACCTCACCAATGGGTTTCTTT.

The chain combines TRBV28 with TRBJ2-7; weak D call: TRBD1 (5 bases). CDR3 length: 14 amino acids. Per the germline V gene, CDR1 is MDHEN and CDR2 is SYDVKM. In DNA, the CDR3 is TGTGTCACAAGGCAGCAGGGAATGACCTACGAGCAGTACTTC. It specifies CVTRQQGMTYEQYF.

This clonotype was seen a few times. The chain recombines TRBV5-1 with TRBJ1-2; 9 nucleotides agree with TRBD1. Germline V gene lookup returns CDR1 SGHRS and CDR2 YFSETQ. The CDR3 totals 14 residues. V lost 4 bases and J lost 8; bases outside the gene matches: 9. The DNA for the CDR3 is TGCGCCAGCAGCCCGGTACCGGGACAGGGAGGCTACACCTTC. It codes for CASSPVPGQGGYTF.

This sequence joins TRBV11-2 and TRBJ2-3, with a weak D call TRBD1 (5 bases). CDR3 length equals 16 residues. The V gene lost 0 bases and the J gene lost 2 bases, with 12 bases spanning the gap. The germline V gene encodes CDR1 SGHAT and CDR2 FQNNGV. CDR3 coding DNA: TGTGCCAGCAGCTTAGAGGCCAGGGAATTCACAGATACGCAGTATTTT. Translating it yields CASSLEAREFTDTQYF.

This clonotype was picked up a small number of times. The chain carries TRBV7-2 and TRBJ1-2, with a tentative D call TRBD1 (6 bases). Germline assignment: CDR1 SGHTA and CDR2 FQGNSA. This CDR3 spans 16 amino acids. V was trimmed by 5 bases and J by 4 bases, leaving 20 bases between them. This chain's CDR3 is CASSPTPGGSSYGYTF. In DNA, the CDR3 is TGTGCCAGCAGCCCTACTCCGGGGGGCTCTAGCTATGGCTACACCTTC.

This clonotype was counted between two and nine times. The genes are TRBV10-3 and TRBJ2-7; tentatively, D is TRBD1 or TRBD2 (5 bases each). V was shortened by 6 bases and J by 6 bases, with 24 bases between the two germline ends. CDR1 and CDR2 from the germline V gene are ENHRY and SYGVKD. This CDR3 region has 16 residues. CDR3 sequence reads: CAISPGPKSNYAEQYF. CDR3 DNA: TGTGCCATCAGCCCGGGACCGAAAAGCAACTACGCCGAGCAGTACTTC.

This clonotype was picked up many times. The chain is built from TRBV5-1 and TRBJ2-6; possible D gene TRBD2, 6 bases. Germline V gives CDR1 SGHRS, CDR2 YFSETQ. V was shortened by 0 bases and J by 0 bases, with 13 bases between the two germline ends. The CDR3 sequence is 18 residues long. CDR3 sequence: CASSLAVAVYSGANVLTF. The DNA of the CDR3 is TGCGCCAGCAGCTTGGCTGTAGCGGTTTACTCTGGGGCCAACGTCCTGACTTTC.

This clonotype appeared a few times. The chain couples TRBV4-2 to TRBJ2-3; 8 bases line up with TRBD2. With V trimmed by 6 bases and J by 0 bases, 8 bases remained unmatched. There are 16 residues in the CDR3. CDR1 is LGHNA, CDR2 YNFKEQ, per germline. The CDR3 sequence: CASRATAGGSTDTQYF. The CDR3, as DNA: TGTGCCAGCAGGGCCACGGCGGGGGGTAGCACAGATACGCAGTATTTT.

This clonotype has ten or more counts. The V gene is TRBV20-1, the J gene TRBJ2-2; 7 bases are a match to TRBD1. With V trimmed by 3 bases and J by 5 bases, 9 bases remained unmatched. This CDR3 spans 15 amino acids. Germline CDR1 reads DFQATT; CDR2 reads SNEGSKA (reference sequence). The CDR3 DNA reads as TGCAGTGCTAGTCGACAGGGTGGAGGTACCGGGGAGCTGTTTTTT. This encodes CSASRQGGGTGELFF.

This clonotype has at least ten counts. The J gene is TRBJ2-2, the V gene TRBV29-1; TRBD2 matches 12 bases. CDR3 length: 19 residues. In germline, CDR1 is SQVTM, CDR2 ANQGSEA. V trimming: 0 bases; J trimming: 2 bases; junction bases outside the gene matches: 10. This CDR3 is CSVEEKPTSGRRNTGELFF. The CDR3 DNA is TGCAGCGTTGAAGAGAAACCCACTAGCGGGAGGCGCAACACCGGGGAGCTGTTTTTT.

This clonotype has a handful of counts. The chain links TRBV12-3 or TRBV12-4 to TRBJ2-5; D may be TRBD2 (6 bases). The CDR3 covers 14 residues. Trimming removed 5 bases from V and 4 bases from J, with 14 bases in between. CDR3 amino acids: CASSPTGGRETQYF. The CDR3 DNA reads as TGTGCCAGCAGTCCGACCGGGGGTAGAGAGACCCAGTACTTC.

This chain links TRBV7-2 with TRBJ2-1; D assignment may be TRBD1 or TRBD2 (5 bases each). Germline CDR1 reads SGHTA; CDR2 reads FQGNSA. CDR3 size: 17 residues. V gave up 0 bases and J gave up 5 bases, with 17 bases separating them. In DNA, the CDR3 is TGTGCCAGCAGCTTAGCCGGGACGGGAATAGGAAACAATGAGCAGTTCTTC. Its protein is CASSLAGTGIGNNEQFF.